What follows describes a single T cell receptor (beta chain). What it binds is not known. Trimming shortened V by 4 bases and J by 6 bases, and 16 bases separated the two germline ends. The CDR3 has 15 amino acids. The germline V gene has CDR1 MDHEN and CDR2 SYDVKM. Roughly 0.5 to 1 ug RNA was reverse transcribed with random hexamers. Amplification of TCR beta CDR3 was carried out by immunoSEQ multiplex PCR, which covered 54 Vbeta and 13 Jbeta segments. TCRdb reprocessed the immunoSEQ multiplex PCR reads with MiXCR, giving one entry per CDR3 protein. The repertoire includes about 250,000 distinct CDR3 sequences, about 93% of them detected once, and roughly 0.07% sits in the top ten. This entry is derived from a study of CD8 T cells in Susac syndrome. General study findings and limits: The study acknowledged a relatively small number of individuals in its TCR sequencing and HLA analysis.

Specimen: CD4+ T cells from PBMCs. The TCR comes from a human donor with multiple sclerosis. The J gene is TRBJ2-4, the V gene TRBV28; TRBD1 is a possible D gene (7 bases). As DNA, the CDR3 is TGTGCCAGCAGTTACCCCCGGCAGGGGGGAAACATTCAGTACTTC. Protein sequence: CASSYPRQGGNIQYF.